This T cell receptor beta chain was recorded in a study of beta chain features in type 1 diabetes. Study observations and caveats: Patients with type 1 diabetes showed fewer VDJ junction insertions and more deletions. Significant though moderate, a shortening of TCRB CDR3s appeared in all four CD4+ subsets of Type 1 diabetes patients.

Expressed TCRB transcripts were sequenced, since all the RNA that had been isolated was reverse transcribed. Here immunoSEQ multiplex PCR was the method, and the copy in TCRdb shows in-frame clones only, minus some. Of about 660,000 clones detected, over 13% appear once; the ten largest clones hold 0.03% to 0.04%. With respect to this clone: Its specificity is not known. The same CDR3 is also encoded by other DNA sequences in this sample.

CDR3 length: 13 residues. V was clipped by 6 bases and J by 4 bases, with 9 bases between them. The V gene's germline CDR1 is SNHLY and CDR2 FYNNEI. The specimen sequenced was naive CD4+ T cells from blood. The clonotype was recovered from a man younger than 35 with type 1 diabetes. This sequence joins TRBV2 and TRBJ2-2, with D tentatively TRBD1 (6 bases). This chain's CDR3 is CASSEQGTGELFF. The DNA for the CDR3 is TGTGCCAGCAGCGAACAGGGCACCGGGGAGCTGTTTTTT.